This is a list of T cell receptor beta chains from one sample in a study of blood T cell repertoires in COVID-19. The repertoire was sequenced with immunoSEQ multiplex PCR; TCRdb's copy has only in-frame clones and lacks some. The data contain 70,000 to 95,000 clones, 82% of them singletons. Source material: peripheral blood. The origin of the receptors is a woman aged 60 to 75 with acute or convalescent COVID-19. The CDR3 runs from the conserved cysteine through the conserved F or W. D genes are given only for firm matches. Clone sizes are given selectively: once, few, many, or a class where the clone is expanded.

abundance	j_gene	v_gene	d_gene	CDR3aa	CDR3nt
-	TRBJ1-6	TRBV27	-	CASSLWGGQGPLHF	TGTGCCAGCAGTTTATGGGGGGGCCAGGGACCCCTCCACTTT
-	TRBJ2-6	TRBV15	TRBD1	CATAGGSGANVLTF	TGTGCCACAGCAGGGGGCTCTGGGGCCAACGTCCTGACTTTC
-	TRBJ2-5	TRBV5-4	TRBD2	CASSGTSGREETQYF	TGTGCCAGCAGCGGGACTAGCGGGAGGGAAGAGACCCAGTACTTC
few	TRBJ1-6	TRBV30	-	CAWSVLGSRSPLHF	TGTGCCTGGAGTGTACTCGGATCTAGGTCACCCCTCCACTTT
-	TRBJ2-1	TRBV3-1/TRBV3-2	-	CASSQDGGNEQFF	TGTGCCAGCAGCCAAGATGGAGGCAATGAGCAGTTCTTC
-	TRBJ1-5	TRBV10-3	-	CAISESVSQPQHF	TGTGCCATCAGTGAGTCCGTGTCCCAGCCCCAGCATTTT
-	TRBJ2-7	TRBV28	-	CASSLPGPAEAYEQYF	TGTGCCAGCAGTTTACCTGGGCCAGCGGAGGCCTACGAGCAGTACTTC
-	TRBJ2-5	TRBV5-5	-	CASSLYGVTGLETQYF	TGTGCCAGCAGCTTGTATGGAGTTACCGGTTTGGAGACCCAGTACTTC
-	TRBJ2-7	TRBV5-4	-	CASSLSGYEQYF	TGTGCCAGCAGTCTTAGCGGTTACGAGCAGTACTTC
-	TRBJ2-1	TRBV12-3/TRBV12-4	-	CASTIPPGEQFF	TGTGCCAGCACCATTCCTCCCGGGGAGCAGTTCTTC
-	TRBJ1-1	TRBV14	-	CASSLATSTEAFF	TGTGCCAGCAGCCTGGCGACAAGCACTGAAGCTTTCTTT
-	TRBJ2-7	TRBV21-1	-	CASSPYSLDGKSSYEQYF	TGTGCCAGCAGCCCATACTCTCTGGACGGGAAGAGCTCCTACGAGCAGTACTTC
-	TRBJ2-7	TRBV24-1	TRBD1	CATIDRGSYEQYF	TGTGCCACCATCGACAGGGGTAGTTACGAGCAGTACTTC
once	TRBJ2-1	TRBV5-1	TRBD1	CASSLAPDRGYEQFF	TGCGCCAGCAGCTTGGCGCCGGACAGGGGTTATGAGCAGTTCTTC
-	TRBJ2-7	TRBV6-5	-	CASTELAPYEQYF	TGTGCCAGCACCGAACTAGCCCCCTACGAGCAGTACTTC
-	TRBJ1-1	TRBV19	TRBD1	CASSISDRGVNTEAFF	TGTGCCAGTAGTATCTCGGACAGGGGAGTGAACACTGAAGCTTTCTTT
-	TRBJ2-1	TRBV14	TRBD2	CASSGRSGRAYNEQFF	TGTGCCAGCAGCGGGCGTAGCGGGAGGGCCTACAATGAGCAGTTCTTC
-	TRBJ1-3	TRBV11-2	-	CASSTTQGPSYSGNTIYF	TGTGCCAGCAGCACTACCCAGGGGCCCTCGTATTCTGGAAACACCATATATTTT
-	TRBJ1-1	TRBV9	-	CASSVGPGVSNTEAFF	TGTGCCAGCAGCGTGGGTCCCGGGGTATCGAACACTGAAGCTTTCTTT
few	TRBJ2-6	TRBV23-1	TRBD1	CASTRRQGASPSGANVLTF	TGCGCCAGCACTAGACGACAGGGGGCTTCCCCCTCTGGGGCCAACGTCCTGACTTTC
-	TRBJ1-3	TRBV10-3	-	CAISESPYAGLWSDF	TGTGCCATCAGTGAGTCCCCGTACGCGGGCCTTTGGTCGGATTTT
-	TRBJ1-2	TRBV12-3/TRBV12-4	-	CASSLGRAYGYTF	TGTGCCAGCAGTTTGGGCAGGGCCTATGGCTACACCTTC
-	TRBJ1-2	TRBV5-1	-	CASSPEGGQRSYGYTF	TGCGCCAGCAGCCCGGAGGGGGGGCAGCGCAGCTATGGCTACACCTTC
-	TRBJ2-1	TRBV5-6	TRBD1	CASSDRGMNNEQFF	TGTGCCAGCAGCGACAGGGGGATGAACAATGAGCAGTTCTTC
-	TRBJ2-7	TRBV11-2	-	CASSLAGAGPYEQYF	TGTGCCAGCAGCTTAGCAGGGGCGGGCCCTTACGAGCAGTACTTC